This record concerns one T cell receptor (beta chain) sequence. The antigen is not known. This record belongs to a study of OX40 agonist ivuxolimab in advanced cancers. Study outcomes and limitations: Determination of antigen specificity was not performed for the expanded peripheral T cells.

Germline CDR1 and CDR2: SGHAT and FQNNGV. The CDR3 has 17 amino acids. The V segment lost 1 base and the J segment 6 bases; nucleotides outside the gene matches: 13. Sequencing used immunoSEQ multiplex PCR; TCRdb keeps in-frame clones, though not all of them. The sample holds about 65,000 clones, roughly 90% seen once. Sampling times: baseline, cycle 4 day 1, cycle 7 day 1. Source: CD4+ or CD8+ T cells sorted from blood, taken in a trial of the OX40 agonist ivuxolimab. V gene TRBV11-2 combines with J gene TRBJ2-3; 7 bases are shared with TRBD2. This clonotype was sampled from an adult with an advanced solid tumor such as melanoma, head and neck, liver or kidney cancer. The CDR3 protein is CASSLGIRGGGADTQYF. DNA for the CDR3: TGTGCCAGCAGCTTAGGTATCCGTGGCGGGGGTGCTGATACGCAGTATTTT.